These 28 T cell receptor beta chains originate from one sample sequenced in a study of tumor-infiltrating lymphocytes in glioblastoma multiforme. Multiple V-beta primers and a C-beta primer amplified TCRB from RNA. Using its own MiXCR run on the multiplex PCR reads, TCRdb lists one record per CDR3 protein. Of 25,000 to 40,000 distinct CDR3 sequences detected, 50% to 75% appear once; the ten largest clones hold around 34%. The source material was brain tumor tissue. These receptors were obtained from a male donor with glioblastoma.

CDR3 in DNA: TGTGCCATCAGTGATCAGATCGGCACTGAAGCTTTCTTT. As protein: CAISDQIGTEAFF. This chain connects TRBV10-3 to TRBJ1-1; D remains unclear. Looked up from germline, CDR1 is ENHRY and CDR2 is SYGVKD. V lost 3 bases and J lost 4, with 9 bases in between. This CDR3 is built from 13 residues.

CDR3 bases: TGTGCCAGTAGTATAGGGCTACTAGCGGTGGACTACGAGCAGTACTTC. Encoded protein: CASSIGLLAVDYEQYF. V usage is TRBV19 and J usage is TRBJ2-7; 8 bases fit TRBD2. This CDR3 is built from 16 residues. The V gene end was trimmed by 1 base and the J gene end by 3 bases; junction bases not matched to a gene: 8. Germline V gives CDR1 LNHDA, CDR2 SQIVND (reference sequence). Full variable domain (remainder filled in from reference TRBV19 and TRBJ2-7): DGGITQSPKYLFRKEGQNVTLSCEQNLNHDAMYWYRQDPGQGLRLIYYSQIVNDFQKGDIAEGYSVSREKKESFPLTVTSAQKNPTAFYLCASSIGLLAVDYEQYFGPGTRLTVT.

DNA of the CDR3: TGTGCCAGTAGTCCGTTAGGACAGGGGGCGCTTAAGGACACTGAAGCTTTCTTT. This sequence encodes CASSPLGQGALKDTEAFF. The V and J genes are TRBV19 and TRBJ1-1, with TRBD1 matching 11 bases. The CDR3 contains 18 residues. V lost 5 bases to trimming and J lost 3 bases; unmatched junction nucleotides: 14. Germline V CDR1 and CDR2: LNHDA, SQIVND (reference sequence).

This clonotype is categorized as medium-sized. This chain connects TRBV11-2 to TRBJ1-3, with D hard to call. Germline lookup yields CDR1 SGHAT and CDR2 FQNNGV. The CDR3 has 13 residues. Trimming shortened V by 5 bases and J by 9 bases, and 14 bases separated the two germline ends. CDR3 loop: CASSPGPGGTIYF. CDR3 bases: TGTGCCAGCAGCCCGGGCCCCGGAGGCACCATATATTTT.

As regards this clonotype: The junction departs from the called germline gene at one end, perhaps through a read error. This chain connects TRBV20-1 to TRBJ2-3; 8 bases map to TRBD2. The CDR3 is made up of 20 amino acids. Germline V gene sequence: CDR1 DFQATT, CDR2 SNEGSKA (reference sequence). The DNA for the CDR3 is TGCAATGCTAGTCGCCCCAGACTAACGGGAGGGCCGAGTAGCACAGATACGCAGTATTTT. Its protein is CNASRPRLTGGPSSTDTQYF.

This clonotype has a handful of counts. At one end, the junction sequence differs from germline, possibly due to a read error. The chain is built from TRBV11-2 and TRBJ2-5; TRBD1 or TRBD2 may be the D gene (5 bases each). The germline CDR1 and CDR2 sequences are SGHAT and FQNNGV. This CDR3 has 13 amino acids. The CDR3 spells CASLGASLSSQCF. The CDR3 coding sequence is TGTGCCAGCCTAGGGGCTAGCTTGTCGTCCCAGTGCTTC.

V gene TRBV29-1 combines with J gene TRBJ2-2; weak D call: TRBD2 (5 bases). The CDR3 sequence is 14 residues long. Germline CDR1 reads SQVTM; CDR2 reads ANQGSEA. V was trimmed by 4 bases and J by 4 bases, leaving 13 bases between them. CDR3 in amino acids: CSVARGSSTGELFF. CDR3 nucleotide sequence: TGCAGCGTTGCTCGGGGATCGAGCACCGGGGAGCTGTTTTTT.

The chain employs TRBV7-9 and TRBJ2-1, with 11 bases matching TRBD1. With V trimmed by 5 bases and J by 7 bases, 13 bases remained unmatched. Germline assignment: CDR1 SEHNR and CDR2 FQNEAQ (reference sequence). The CDR3 totals 17 residues. Here the CDR3 DNA reads TGTGCCAGCAGCCCAGGGTTGGACAGGGGGCGAAGGAATGAGCAGTTCTTC. The encoded protein is CASSPGLDRGRRNEQFF.

Worth noting for this clonotype: At one end, the junction sequence differs from germline, possibly due to a read error. V gene TRBV12-3 or TRBV12-4 combines with J gene TRBJ1-2; possibly TRBD1 for D (5 bases). This CDR3 has 16 residues. The CDR3 DNA is TGTACCAGCAGTCCCCCCGGGCGTACAAGGGGCTATGGCTACACCTTC. Its translation is CTSSPPGRTRGYGYTF.

Notes on this clonotype: A read error may be the cause here, since a much bigger clone is one base away. The V call is TRBV7-8, the J call TRBJ2-3; 7 nucleotides agree with TRBD1. Germline values: CDR1 SGHVS, CDR2 FQNEAQ. Trimming cost V 9 bases and J 3 bases; bases outside gene matches: 9. The CDR3 loop spans 14 amino acids. CDR3 in DNA: TGTGCCAGTGGCATACAGGGGCGAACAGATACGCAGTATTTT. Protein: CASGIQGRTDTQYF.

With respect to this clonotype: This may come from a read error, since a much larger clone is one base off. The chain uses TRBV28 and TRBJ2-5; 16 bases match TRBD2. The J segment lost 7 bases and the V segment lost 5 bases, leaving 4 bases of the junction unmatched. CDR1 is MDHEN, CDR2 SYDVKM, per germline. The CDR3 spans 15 residues. This CDR3 is CASSLGLAGGATQYF. The CDR3, as DNA: TGTGCCAGCAGTCTGGGACTAGCGGGAGGGGCGACCCAGTACTTC.

This chain joins TRBV7-8 and TRBJ2-7, with 9 bases that match TRBD2. The CDR3 has 17 amino acids. CDR1 and CDR2 from the germline V gene are SGHVS and FQNEAQ. Trimming removed 1 base from V and 4 bases from J; junction bases left unmatched: 11. CDR3 in amino acids: CASSLEGGRASLYEQYF. CDR3 DNA sequence: TGTGCCAGCAGCTTAGAGGGCGGGAGGGCCAGTTTGTACGAGCAGTACTTC.

This clonotype appeared a few times. This sequence may be a read error, since a much larger clone differs from it by one base. This chain connects TRBV6-2 or TRBV6-3 to TRBJ2-1, with D perhaps TRBD2 (6 bases). From germline, CDR1 is MNHEY and CDR2 SVGEGT. V lost 7 bases to trimming and J lost 4 bases, with 14 bases between them. The CDR3 consists of 14 residues. CDR3 DNA: TGTGCCAGCACCGGACCAGCGGGTTACAATGAGCAGTTCTTC. It specifies CASTGPAGYNEQFF.

This clonotype was detected only a few times. A much bigger clone sits one base away, suggesting this may be a read error. The chain has TRBV7-9 and TRBJ1-2; D remains ambiguous. The V gene's germline CDR1 is SEHNR and CDR2 FQNEAQ (reference sequence). The CDR3 is 12 amino acids. In DNA form, the CDR3 reads TGTGCCAGCGGTGGTACTGCCTATCGCTACACCTTC. Residues: CASGGTAYRYTF.

In the case of this clonotype: Germline and junction disagree at one end, which may indicate a read error. The rearrangement joins TRBV6-5 to TRBJ2-1; 7 positions agree with TRBD2. This CDR3 spans 13 amino acids. Per the germline V gene, CDR1 is MNHEY and CDR2 is SVGAGI. The CDR3 DNA reads TGTGCCAGCAGTTACTCTGGGGGGGATGAGCAGCCCTTC. Its translation is CASSYSGGDEQPF.

The chain uses TRBV29-1 and TRBJ2-7; tentatively, D is TRBD1 (6 bases). Germline V gene lookup returns CDR1 SQVTM and CDR2 ANQGSEA. Trimming removed 6 bases from V and 4 bases from J, with 16 bases in between. This CDR3 comprises 13 residues. CDR3 sequence reads: CSVPIRQGYEQYF. The CDR3 DNA sequence: TGCAGCGTGCCGATCCGTCAGGGGTACGAGCAGTACTTC.

Concerning this clonotype: A junction boundary mismatches the germline segment, possibly from a read error. V gene TRBV20-1 combines with J gene TRBJ2-7; D is uncertain. Germline lookup yields CDR1 DFQATT and CDR2 SNEGSKA (reference sequence). This CDR3 region has 16 residues. In DNA form, the CDR3 reads TGCAGTGCTAGAGGTCAAGGTTCGGACGGCTCCTACGAGCTGTACTTC. This sequence encodes CSARGQGSDGSYELYF.

Only one count was recorded for this clonotype. With a much larger clone just one base away, this may be a read error. V usage is TRBV20-1 and J usage is TRBJ2-2; the D gene is possibly TRBD2 (5 bases). The CDR3 spans 12 residues. Per germline, CDR1 DFQATT and CDR2 SNEGSKA (reference sequence). The CDR3 loop is CGASLGGGELFF. The CDR3 DNA is TGCGGTGCTTCCCTAGGAGGCGGGGAGCTGTTTTTT.

Comment on this clonotype: At one of its ends the junction is not consistent with the germline gene, which may arise from a read error. The chain uses TRBV6-5 and TRBJ2-1; 7 bases fit TRBD2. This CDR3 comprises 15 residues. Germline CDR1 and CDR2: MNHEY and SVGAGI. CDR3 residues: CASSYGGSYYNEQFF. In DNA, the CDR3 is TGTGCCAGCAGTTACGGCGGGAGCTACTACAATGAGCAATTCTTC.

The chain recombines TRBV29-1 with TRBJ2-7, with D uncertain. This CDR3 has 12 residues. The germline CDR1 and CDR2 sequences are SQVTM and ANQGSEA. Trimming stripped 4 bases from V and 7 bases from J, with 14 bases between. In DNA, the CDR3 is TGCAGCGTTGTCACCACCCTTTATGAGCAGTACTTC. This codes for CSVVTTLYEQYF.

The sample holds a few counts of this clonotype. A junction end diverges from the germline sequence, so it may reflect a read error. The chain couples TRBV29-1 to TRBJ2-3; TRBD2 might be the D (5 bases). Germline CDR1 SQVTM, CDR2 ANQGSEA. The CDR3 sequence is 13 residues long. This CDR3 reads CSMRDSRPDTQYF. The CDR3, as DNA: TGCAGCATGAGGGATTCTAGACCAGATACGCAGTATTTC.

This clonotype is medium-sized in the sample. The V call is TRBV29-1, the J call TRBJ2-1, with no clear D. The CDR3 totals 12 residues. Trimming cost V 3 bases and J 7 bases, with 10 bases left between them. Looked up from germline, CDR1 is SQVTM and CDR2 is ANQGSEA. CDR3 region: CSVDLVSNEQFF. In nucleotides, the CDR3 is TGCAGCGTTGACCTAGTGTCGAATGAGCAGTTCTTC.

This clonotype occurred many times. The chain couples TRBV2 to TRBJ1-5, with D perhaps matching TRBD1 (6 bases). CDR3 length equals 15 residues. Germline V gene data show CDR1 as SNHLY and CDR2 as FYNNEI. V was cut by 6 bases and J by 6 bases, with 18 bases left in between. The CDR3 region is CASRDRGAVSQPQHF. CDR3 nucleotide sequence: TGTGCCAGCAGGGACCGGGGGGCCGTCAGTCAGCCCCAGCATTTT.

This clonotype occurred a few times. For the CDR3, the DNA is TGTGCCAGCAGCTCAGGAGGTGAGCAGTTCTTC. This sequence encodes CASSSGGEQFF. The chain joins TRBV11-2 to TRBJ2-1; maybe TRBD2 (5 bases). Germline V gene sequence: CDR1 SGHAT, CDR2 FQNNGV. The V and J ends lost 4 bases and 9 bases respectively, with 7 bases between them. The CDR3 is made up of 11 amino acids.

In its sample, this clonotype was seen many times. The chain couples TRBV14 to TRBJ2-2, with TRBD2 identical over 7 bases. Germline V gives CDR1 SGHDN, CDR2 FVKESK. The CDR3 has 16 amino acids. J gave up 6 bases and V 4 bases, and 11 bases lay outside the gene matches. The CDR3 region is CASSPGLLIRAGELFF. The DNA for the CDR3 is TGTGCCAGCAGCCCGGGACTACTAATCCGGGCCGGGGAGCTGTTTTTT.

In regard to this clonotype: The CDR3 carries no conserved terminal phenylalanine or tryptophan, so it likely arises from a read error. CDR3 loop: CVISDPTGVPNLDTQYY. DNA of the CDR3: TGTGTCATCAGTGATCCGACAGGGGTACCAAATTTGGATACGCAGTATTAT. V gene TRBV10-3 combines with J gene TRBJ2-3; 8 nucleotides line up with TRBD1. Germline CDR1 is ENHRY and CDR2 is SYGVKD. The CDR3 length is 17 residues.

Comments on this clonotype: One end of the junction is discordant with germline, which a read error may explain. The chain has TRBV4-1 and TRBJ2-1; 9 nucleotides agree with TRBD1. The length of the CDR3 is 17 residues. Germline V gives CDR1 MGHRA, CDR2 YSYEKL. CDR3 nucleotide sequence: TGCGCCAGCAGCCCAATCCCGGGACAGGGTATCGGAAATGGGCAGCTCTTC. As protein: CASSPIPGQGIGNGQLF.

As for this clonotype: The junction departs from the called germline gene at one end, perhaps through a read error. The V call is TRBV7-9, the J call TRBJ2-1; the match to TRBD2 covers 10 bases. CDR1 SEHNR and CDR2 FQNEAQ come from the germline V gene (reference sequence). The CDR3 contains 16 residues. The CDR3 here is CASGPSSGSAKNGQFF. DNA for the CDR3: TGTGCCAGCGGCCCGTCTAGCGGGAGCGCAAAGAATGGGCAGTTCTTC.